Listed here are 7 T cell receptor beta chains from one sample, sequenced in a study of T-cell reconstitution after alpha-beta-depleted transplantation in children listed by TCRdb under 2016. The library was produced with PCR. The reads were generated on an Illumina HiSeq 2500. Molecular barcoding was employed in the preparation of TCR libraries, with unique molecular identifiers being used to normalize TCRbeta repertoire quantification. Through fastp at Q25 and MiXCR, TCRdb rebuilt clones from the public reads, retaining in-frame beta chains. Every CDR3 protein is listed once, alongside the most common genes and DNA of its rows. This sample gives approximately 120,000 distinct CDR3 sequences in total; 8% to 10% of them show up just once. The top ten clones comprise approximately 25% of the sample. Reading the label with the study, this specimen's treatment or condition is: allogeneic hematopoietic cell transplantation with graft depleted of TCRalphabeta T cells and CD19 B cells.

This material consisted of PBMCs, mostly from graft donor cells, taken 180 days after TCRalphabeta/CD19-depleted stem cell transplant. The receptors shown here come from a girl under three years old who had a stem cell transplant for combined immunodeficiency, so the T cells may come from the graft donor.

There are many counts of this clonotype. This chain links TRBV20-1 with TRBJ2-5, with a tentative D call TRBD1 (5 bases). Trimming shortened V by 5 bases and J by 2 bases, and 9 bases separated the two germline ends. This CDR3 comprises 12 residues. Germline values: CDR1 DFQATT, CDR2 SNEGSKA (reference sequence). For the CDR3, the DNA is TGCAGTGCTCACCGACAGCAAGAGACCCAGTACTTC. This encodes CSAHRQQETQYF.

This clonotype occurred a few times. V is TRBV5-1 and J is TRBJ1-1; D may be TRBD1 (6 bases). V was shortened by 1 base and J by 5 bases, with 15 bases between the two germline ends. Germline CDR1 reads SGHRS; CDR2 reads YFSETQ. The CDR3 totals 15 residues. The CDR3 DNA is TGCGCCAGCAGCTTGCGGGGAAGGGGGTTGACTGAAGCTTTCTTT. It specifies CASSLRGRGLTEAFF. The full variable domain, in which reference TRBV5-1 and TRBJ1-1 provide the parts outside the CDR3, is KAGVTQTPRYLIKTRGQQVTLSCSPISGHRSVSWYQQTPGQGLQFLFEYFSETQRNKGNFPGRFSGRQFSNSRSEMNVSTLELGDSALYLCASSLRGRGLTEAFFGQGTRLTVV.

This clonotype was counted only a few times. The chain uses TRBV5-1 and TRBJ1-2, with 12 bases identical to TRBD1. The CDR3 is 16 amino acids. The junction had 6 bases not matched to a gene; V was cut back by 0 bases and J by 6 bases. The germline gives CDR1 SGHRS, CDR2 YFSETQ. CDR3 DNA sequence: TGCGCCAGCAGCTTGGAAGGGACAGGGGGCCTGGATGGCTACACCTTC. Amino acids: CASSLEGTGGLDGYTF. The entire variable domain, with the rest obtained from reference TRBV5-1 and TRBJ1-2, is as follows: KAGVTQTPRYLIKTRGQQVTLSCSPISGHRSVSWYQQTPGQGLQFLFEYFSETQRNKGNFPGRFSGRQFSNSRSEMNVSTLELGDSALYLCASSLEGTGGLDGYTFGSGTRLTVV.

The sample holds a few counts of this clonotype. The chain combines TRBV24-1 with TRBJ2-2; D is undetermined. Per germline, CDR1 KGHDR and CDR2 SFDVKD. V was clipped by 5 bases and J by 4 bases, with 10 bases between them. The CDR3 is 14 amino acids. In DNA form, the CDR3 reads TGTGCCACCAGTGTATCCAGCGCCACCGGGGAGCTGTTTTTT. Its protein is CATSVSSATGELFF.

On this clonotype itself: The germline gene is not matched at one end of the junction; a read error may be the cause. This chain links TRBV11-2 with TRBJ2-7, with 8 bases identical to TRBD1. Per the germline V gene, CDR1 is SGHAT and CDR2 is FQNNGV. The CDR3 covers 13 residues. CDR3: CASSFLGTGVVCF. CDR3 sequence (DNA): TGTGCCAGCAGCTTCTTGGGGACAGGTGTTGTGTGCTTC.

A few counts support this clonotype. The J gene is TRBJ2-7, the V gene TRBV10-3, with D possibly matching TRBD1 (6 bases). Germline CDR1 and CDR2: ENHRY and SYGVKD. Between the trimmed V and J ends, which lost 5 bases and 6 bases, there was a span of 17 bases. This CDR3 is built from 14 residues. In nucleotides, the CDR3 is TGTGCCATCAGTCCGGGACAACCTGACTCCGAGCAGTACTTC. It yields the protein CAISPGQPDSEQYF.

This clonotype showed up just a few times. This chain links TRBV7-9 with TRBJ2-7, with a possible D match to TRBD2 (7 bases). V was pared by 4 bases and J by 2 bases, with 21 bases between. Germline CDR1 reads SEHNR; CDR2 reads FQNEAQ (reference sequence). The CDR3 length is 17 residues. CDR3: CASSSGGLAVPTYEQYF. The CDR3 DNA follows: TGTGCCAGCAGCTCCGGGGGGCTAGCGGTACCCACCTACGAGCAGTACTTC.